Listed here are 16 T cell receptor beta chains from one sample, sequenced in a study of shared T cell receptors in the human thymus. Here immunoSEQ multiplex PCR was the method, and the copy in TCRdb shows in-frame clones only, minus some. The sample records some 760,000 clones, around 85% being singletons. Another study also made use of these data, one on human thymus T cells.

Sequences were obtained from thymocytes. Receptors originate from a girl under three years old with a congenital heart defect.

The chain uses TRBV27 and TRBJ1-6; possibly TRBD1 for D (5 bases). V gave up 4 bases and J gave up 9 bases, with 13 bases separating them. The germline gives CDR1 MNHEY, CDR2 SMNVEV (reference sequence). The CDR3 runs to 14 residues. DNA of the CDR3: TGTGCCAGCAGTTCGTTCCCAGGGATTTCACCCCTCCACTTT. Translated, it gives CASSSFPGISPLHF.

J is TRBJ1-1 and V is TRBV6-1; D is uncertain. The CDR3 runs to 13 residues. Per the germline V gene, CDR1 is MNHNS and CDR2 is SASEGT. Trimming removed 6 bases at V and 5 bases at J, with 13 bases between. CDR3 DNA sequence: TGTGCCAGCAGCCGACCGGGGTGGACTGAAGCTTTCTTT. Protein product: CASSRPGWTEAFF.

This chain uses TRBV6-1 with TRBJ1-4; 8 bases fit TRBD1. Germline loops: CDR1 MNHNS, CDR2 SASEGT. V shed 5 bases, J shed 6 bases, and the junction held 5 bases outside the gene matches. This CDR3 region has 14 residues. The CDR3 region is CASSRGQGDEKLFF. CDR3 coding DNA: TGTGCCAGCAGTCGTGGACAGGGAGATGAAAAACTGTTTTTT.

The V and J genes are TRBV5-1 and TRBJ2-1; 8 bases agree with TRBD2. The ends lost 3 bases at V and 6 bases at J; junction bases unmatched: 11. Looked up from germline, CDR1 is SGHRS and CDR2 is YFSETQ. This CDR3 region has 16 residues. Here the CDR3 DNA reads TGCGCCAGCAGCTGGCGGGGGGCCCCATTCGTCAATGAGCAGTTCTTC. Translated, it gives CASSWRGAPFVNEQFF.

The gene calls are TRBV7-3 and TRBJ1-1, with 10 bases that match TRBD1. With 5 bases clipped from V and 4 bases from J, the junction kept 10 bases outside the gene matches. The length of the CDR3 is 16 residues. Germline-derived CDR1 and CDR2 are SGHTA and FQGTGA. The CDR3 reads CASSPRDRGCSTEAFF. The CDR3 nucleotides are TGTGCCAGCAGCCCTAGGGACAGGGGATGCAGCACTGAAGCTTTCTTT.

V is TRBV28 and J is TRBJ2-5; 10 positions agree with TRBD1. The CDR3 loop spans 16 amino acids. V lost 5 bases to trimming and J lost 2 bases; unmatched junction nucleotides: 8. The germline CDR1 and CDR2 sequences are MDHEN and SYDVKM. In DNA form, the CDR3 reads TGTGCCAGCAGTCCCCCGGACAGGGGGGATCAAGAGACCCAGTACTTC. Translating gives CASSPPDRGDQETQYF.

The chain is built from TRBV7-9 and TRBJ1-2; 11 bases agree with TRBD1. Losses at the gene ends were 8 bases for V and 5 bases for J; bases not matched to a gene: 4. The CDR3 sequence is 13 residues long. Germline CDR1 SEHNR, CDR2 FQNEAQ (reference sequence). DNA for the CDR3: TGTGCCAGCGATGGGACAGGGGGATATGGCTACACCTTC. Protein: CASDGTGGYGYTF.

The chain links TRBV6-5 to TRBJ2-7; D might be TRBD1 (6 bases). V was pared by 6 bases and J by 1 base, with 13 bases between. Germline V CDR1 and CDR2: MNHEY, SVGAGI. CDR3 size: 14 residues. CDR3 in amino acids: CASRNLQGSYEQYF. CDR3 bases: TGTGCCAGCAGAAATCTACAGGGATCCTACGAGCAGTACTTC.

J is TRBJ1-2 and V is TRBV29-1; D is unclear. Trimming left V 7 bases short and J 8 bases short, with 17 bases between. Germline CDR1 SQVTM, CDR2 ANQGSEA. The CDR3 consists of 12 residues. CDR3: CSADLHSGGYTF. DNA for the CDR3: TGCAGCGCCGACCTTCACTCCGGGGGCTACACCTTC.

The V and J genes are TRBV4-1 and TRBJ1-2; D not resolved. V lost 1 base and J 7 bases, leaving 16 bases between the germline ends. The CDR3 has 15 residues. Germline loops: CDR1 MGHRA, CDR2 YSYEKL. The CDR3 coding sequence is TGCGCCAGCAGCCAAGCTCCGGAGGGCACAACTGGCTACACCTTC. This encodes CASSQAPEGTTGYTF.

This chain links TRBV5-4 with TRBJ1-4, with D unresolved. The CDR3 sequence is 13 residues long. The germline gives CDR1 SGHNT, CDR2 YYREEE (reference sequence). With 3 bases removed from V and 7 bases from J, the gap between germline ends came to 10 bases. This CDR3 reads CASSSKVGEKLFF. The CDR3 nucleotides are TGTGCCAGCAGCTCGAAAGTCGGTGAAAAACTGTTTTTT.

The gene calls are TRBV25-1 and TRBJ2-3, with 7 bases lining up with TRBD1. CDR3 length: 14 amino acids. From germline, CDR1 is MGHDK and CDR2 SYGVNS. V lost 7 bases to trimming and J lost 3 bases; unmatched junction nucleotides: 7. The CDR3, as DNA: TGTGCCAGCAACTCAGGGGGTCTGACAGATACGCAGTATTTT. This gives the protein CASNSGGLTDTQYF.

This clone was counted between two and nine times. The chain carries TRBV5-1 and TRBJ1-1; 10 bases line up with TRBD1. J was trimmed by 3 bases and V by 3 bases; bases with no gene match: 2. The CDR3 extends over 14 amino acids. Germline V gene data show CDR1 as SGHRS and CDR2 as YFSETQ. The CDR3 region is CASSWTGGDTEAFF. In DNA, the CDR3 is TGCGCCAGCAGCTGGACAGGGGGGGACACTGAAGCTTTCTTT.

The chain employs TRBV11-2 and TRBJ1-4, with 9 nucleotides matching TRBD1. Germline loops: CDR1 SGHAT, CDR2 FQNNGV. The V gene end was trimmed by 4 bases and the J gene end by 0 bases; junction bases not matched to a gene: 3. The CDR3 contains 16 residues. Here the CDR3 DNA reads TGTGCCAGCAGCTCCCGACAGGGGGCAACTAATGAAAAACTGTTTTTT. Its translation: CASSSRQGATNEKLFF.

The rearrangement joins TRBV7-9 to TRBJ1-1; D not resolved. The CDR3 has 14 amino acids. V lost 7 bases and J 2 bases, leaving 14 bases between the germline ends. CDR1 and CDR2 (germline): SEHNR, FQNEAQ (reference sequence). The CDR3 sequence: CASNLEFRNTEAFF. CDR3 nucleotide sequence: TGTGCCAGCAATCTAGAATTTCGAAACACTGAAGCTTTCTTT.

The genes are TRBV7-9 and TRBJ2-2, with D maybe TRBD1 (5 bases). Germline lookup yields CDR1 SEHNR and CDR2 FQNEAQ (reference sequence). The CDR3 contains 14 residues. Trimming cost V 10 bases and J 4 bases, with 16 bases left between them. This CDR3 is CAIRLGRITGELFF. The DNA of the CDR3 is TGTGCCATCCGCCTGGGGCGGATCACCGGGGAGCTGTTTTTT.